This T cell receptor beta chain was documented in a study of cytomegalovirus exposure and HLA in healthy donors. The PCR had 60 Vbeta and 13 Jbeta primers. Data came from immunoSEQ multiplex PCR; TCRdb stores just in-frame clones and leaves some out. In the table there are about 88,000 clones, approximately 71% of which are singletons. Sequencing was performed on PBMCs. The TCR was taken from a woman between 18 and 29 years old in good health and CMV-seropositive.

CDR3: CASRGTSGANVLTF. In DNA, the CDR3 is TGTGCCAGCAGAGGGACATCTGGGGCCAACGTCCTGACTTTC. V usage is TRBV6-6 and J usage is TRBJ2-6, with D possibly being TRBD1 (6 bases). V lost 6 bases, J lost 1 base, and 7 bases lay in between. The germline V gene encodes CDR1 MNHNY and CDR2 SVGAGI (reference sequence). CDR3 length: 14 residues.